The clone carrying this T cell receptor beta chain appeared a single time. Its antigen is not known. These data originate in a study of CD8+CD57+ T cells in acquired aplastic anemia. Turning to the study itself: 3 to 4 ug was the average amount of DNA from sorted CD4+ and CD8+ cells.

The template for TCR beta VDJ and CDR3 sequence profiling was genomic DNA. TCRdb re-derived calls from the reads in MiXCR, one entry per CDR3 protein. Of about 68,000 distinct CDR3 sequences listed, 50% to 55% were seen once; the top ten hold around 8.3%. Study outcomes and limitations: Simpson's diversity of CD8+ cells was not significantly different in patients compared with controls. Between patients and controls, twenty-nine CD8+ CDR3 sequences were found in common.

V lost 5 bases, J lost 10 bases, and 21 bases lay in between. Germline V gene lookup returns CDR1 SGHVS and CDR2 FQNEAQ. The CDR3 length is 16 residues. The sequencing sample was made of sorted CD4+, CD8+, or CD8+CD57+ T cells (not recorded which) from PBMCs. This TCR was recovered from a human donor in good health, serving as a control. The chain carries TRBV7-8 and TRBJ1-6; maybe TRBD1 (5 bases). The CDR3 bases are TGTGCCAGCAGCCCCCCTGAGATCTGGGGCCGATCACCCCTCCACTTT. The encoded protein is CASSPPEIWGRSPLHF.